This passage covers 16 T cell receptor beta chains from one sample sequenced in a study of post-analysis software for immune sequencing data. Whole-study findings and limits: About five TRBV segments were more frequent in patients than controls; TRBV5-6, TRBV5-1 and TRBV20-1 belonged to this group.

These receptors have no known antigen. Unique molecular identifiers tagged the TCR beta cDNA libraries. A single record per CDR3 protein comes from TCRdb applying MiXCR to the PCR reads. The sample comprises about 570,000 distinct CDR3 sequences, less than 40% of which are singletons, and 4.5% to 7.5% rests with the top ten. Material for sequencing was blood. The source of these receptors is a girl under 18 with multiple sclerosis.

This chain links TRBV13 with TRBJ2-3; no firm D call. Trimming removed 7 bases at V and 2 bases at J, with 10 bases between. The CDR3 has 13 amino acids. Germline assignment: CDR1 PRHDT and CDR2 FYEKMQ (reference sequence). The DNA of the CDR3 is TGTGCCAGCACGACCGGGCACACAGATACGCAGTATTTT. Protein sequence: CASTTGHTDTQYF.

This chain uses TRBV6-5 with TRBJ1-4; 8 bases agree with TRBD1. The germline CDR1 and CDR2 sequences are MNHEY and SVGAGI. The CDR3 covers 15 residues. V lost 6 bases, J lost 3 bases, and 6 bases stayed unmatched. CDR3 amino acids: CASRPGGAANEKLFF. CDR3 DNA: TGTGCCAGCAGACCAGGGGGCGCGGCTAATGAAAAACTGTTTTTT.

This clonotype appeared many times. The junction and the germline gene differ at one end; a read error may be behind it. The CDR3 loop reads CASSLQDNEQFF. The CDR3 DNA reads TGTGCCAGCAGCCTTCAAGACAATGAGCAGTTCTTC. The chain carries TRBV5-1 and TRBJ2-1; D not certain. The CDR3 contains 12 residues. The V gene's germline CDR1 is SGHRS and CDR2 YFSETQ. Based on the CDR3 plus reference TRBV5-1 and TRBJ2-1, the full variable domain is KAGVTQTPRYLIKTRGQQVTLSCSPISGHRSVSWYQQTPGQGLQFLFEYFSETQRNKGNFPGRFSGRQFSNSRSEMNVSTLELGDSALYLCASSLQDNEQFFGPGTRLTVL.

The gene calls are TRBV12-3 or TRBV12-4 and TRBJ2-3; no firm D call. Trimming removed 10 bases from V and 3 bases from J, with 14 bases in between. The CDR3 has 13 residues. CDR3 sequence (DNA): TGTGCCATCCAAGGAGTGGGAACAGATACGCAGTATTTT. Translated: CAIQGVGTDTQYF.

This clonotype showed up just a few times. The chain links TRBV12-3 or TRBV12-4 to TRBJ1-5; tentatively, D is TRBD1 (5 bases). CDR3 length equals 13 residues. The ends were cut back, 4 bases at V and 3 bases at J, with 7 bases in the middle. The CDR3 DNA follows: TGTGCCAGCAGTTCAGGGTTCAATCAGCCCCAGCATTTT. It encodes CASSSGFNQPQHF.

This clonotype has more than one count but fewer than ten. The V gene is TRBV5-1, the J gene TRBJ2-5, with D hard to call. This CDR3 has 15 amino acids. Trimming left V 4 bases short and J 4 bases short, with 17 bases between. CDR1 and CDR2 (germline): SGHRS, YFSETQ. CDR3: CASSLWYGSRETQYF. CDR3 nucleotide sequence: TGCGCCAGCAGCCTCTGGTACGGTAGTCGAGAGACCCAGTACTTC.

This chain links TRBV12-3 or TRBV12-4 with TRBJ2-1; the D gene is possibly TRBD2 (5 bases). V gave up 7 bases and J gave up 1 base, with 11 bases separating them. CDR3 length: 14 residues. The CDR3 DNA follows: TGTGCCAGCAAGGAGGCAGGTTCCTACAATGAGCAGTTCTTC. It codes for CASKEAGSYNEQFF.

The V and J genes are TRBV27 and TRBJ1-2, with a weak D call TRBD1 (5 bases). The germline V and J ends were trimmed by 6 bases and 4 bases, with 27 bases remaining between them. The CDR3 consists of 18 residues. CDR1 and CDR2 (germline): MNHEY, SMNVEV (reference sequence). The CDR3 region has the DNA TGTGCCAGCAGCCCTCGTATACAGGAGCACTACTTACCCTATGGCTACACCTTC. This encodes CASSPRIQEHYLPYGYTF.

This sequence joins TRBV7-2 and TRBJ2-1, with 7 bases lining up with TRBD2. Trimming at V came to 2 bases and at J to 4 bases, leaving 8 bases not matched to a gene. Germline V CDR1 and CDR2: SGHTA, FQGNSA. The CDR3 loop spans 16 amino acids. CDR3 DNA sequence: TGTGCCAGCAGCTTATCCGTGGCTAGCGGTTACAATGAGCAGTTCTTC. Protein product: CASSLSVASGYNEQFF. The full variable domain, rest sourced from reference TRBV7-2 and TRBJ2-1, is GAGVSQSPSNKVTEKGKDVELRCDPISGHTALYWYRQSLGQGLEFLIYFQGNSAPDKSGLPSDRFSAERTGGSVSTLTIQRTQQEDSAVYLCASSLSVASGYNEQFFGPGTRLTVL.

In this sample, this clonotype turned up once. The rearrangement links TRBV6-2 or TRBV6-3 to TRBJ1-2; D unresolved. Germline lookup yields CDR1 MNHEY and CDR2 SVGEGT. V was shortened by 2 bases and J by 4 bases, with 11 bases between the two germline ends. This CDR3 has 14 residues. The CDR3 DNA reads as TGTGCCAGCAGTTACACTATCACGGCCTATGGCTACACCTTC. Its translation: CASSYTITAYGYTF.

This clonotype was seen only a few times. The chain has TRBV11-1 and TRBJ2-3; 8 bases match TRBD1. Germline V gene lookup returns CDR1 SGHAT and CDR2 FQDESV (reference sequence). The trim removed 5 bases at V and 5 bases at J, leaving 9 bases unmatched. The CDR3 runs to 15 residues. As DNA, the CDR3 is TGTGCCAGCAGCGCGAGTCAGGGGGCCGTAGATACGCAGTATTTT. Amino acids: CASSASQGAVDTQYF.

This clonotype was detected only a few times. CDR3 loop: CAISEAGSYEQYF. CDR3 sequence (DNA): TGTGCCATCAGTGAAGCGGGGTCCTACGAGCAGTACTTC. The chain carries TRBV10-3 and TRBJ2-7; 7 bases are a match to TRBD2. The CDR3 spans 13 residues. The germline gives CDR1 ENHRY, CDR2 SYGVKD. V was pared by 3 bases and J by 1 base, with 0 bases of the junction left unmatched.

This sequence joins TRBV5-1 and TRBJ2-3; the D gene is possibly TRBD2 (5 bases). Germline V gene data show CDR1 as SGHRS and CDR2 as YFSETQ. V was cut by 0 bases and J by 3 bases, with 11 bases left in between. The CDR3 sequence is 15 residues long. CDR3 sequence (DNA): TGCGCCAGCAGCTTGGGGGCGGGTCCGACAGATACGCAGTATTTT. It encodes CASSLGAGPTDTQYF.

The chain has TRBV6-4 and TRBJ2-3; TRBD1 is a possible D gene (5 bases). Germline V CDR1 and CDR2: MRHNA, SNTAGT. The length of the CDR3 is 15 residues. V lost 2 bases and J 5 bases, leaving 14 bases between the germline ends. In DNA, the CDR3 is TGTGCCAGCAGTGACAGCTTGGGGCGTAAAGATACGCAGTATTTT. This translates into CASSDSLGRKDTQYF.

The chain is built from TRBV18 and TRBJ2-3; a possible D gene is TRBD2 (5 bases). The CDR3 contains 15 residues. CDR1 is KGHSH, CDR2 LQKENI, per germline. V lost 10 bases, J lost 2 bases, and 19 bases lay in between. CDR3 coding DNA: TGTGCCAACACCCCGGGAACCTCATTCACAGATACGCAGTATTTT. Protein product: CANTPGTSFTDTQYF.

The chain couples TRBV27 to TRBJ2-1, with 7 positions matching TRBD1. This CDR3 is built from 16 residues. Per germline, CDR1 MNHEY and CDR2 SMNVEV (reference sequence). V shed 3 bases, J shed 2 bases, and the junction held 7 bases outside the gene matches. For the CDR3, the DNA is TGTGCCAGCAGTTTGACAGGGTCCAGTCCCTACAATGAGCAGTTCTTC. It specifies CASSLTGSSPYNEQFF.